This TCR beta chain originates from a study of T cells expressing NK-cell markers. Turning to the study itself: The eight sequenced donors comprised seven who were HCMV-seropositive and one who was seronegative. Whole-study findings and limits: Whether expanded NKG2C-expressing T cell clones recognize HCMV is unknown. Topping the CD3+CD56-NKG2C+ fraction as well were these clonotypes, in a few donors.

For this clonotype: Its antigen is unidentified.

UMIs accompanied the 5'RACE template switching by which TCR beta cDNA was made. No DNA is given; TCRdb re-called the 5' RACE reads and lists each CDR3 protein once. Across about 380,000 distinct CDR3 sequences, the top ten clones capture roughly 5.4% of the sample. The specimen was blood T cells: a sorted CD56 or NKG2C T cell subset, CD4+ or CD8+ T cells, or bulk PBMC T cells (not recorded which). This receptor was taken from a man aged 18-70 years in good health.

CDR3 sequence reads: CASSEGNRGPYNEQFF. The rearrangement joins TRBV6-1 to TRBJ2-1; absent DNA, TCRdb's TRBD1 call cannot be checked. Germline lookup yields CDR1 MNHNS and CDR2 SASEGT. The CDR3 is made up of 16 amino acids.